This TCR beta chain was recorded in a study of control samples from healthy donors and cancer patients. The CDR3 sequence is 13 residues long. V dropped 4 bases and J dropped 4 bases, with 9 bases sitting between them. Germline CDR1 and CDR2: SGHDT and YYEEEE. Here immunoSEQ multiplex PCR was the method, and the copy in TCRdb shows in-frame clones only, minus some. The table shows under 200,000 clones, with approximately 96% occurring only once. The chain carries TRBV5-6 and TRBJ2-1, with D possibly being TRBD2 (6 bases). The sequence was obtained from a woman in her thirties in good health. Input material: blood. The CDR3 region has the DNA TGTGCCAGCAGCCGCGCGGGATACAATGAGCAGTTCTTC. This encodes CASSRAGYNEQFF.